The 32 T cell receptor beta chains given below trace back to one sample, sequenced in a study of blood T cells in healthy people across ages. For the second PCR, which ran for roughly 7 to 11 cycles, a sample-barcoded 5' primer and a J-beta primer mix were used. One entry per CDR3 protein results from TCRdb running MiXCR on the 5' RACE reads. This table has around 900,000 distinct CDR3 sequences, 51% appearing once. Sequencing was performed on blood. The receptors shown here come from a woman aged 55-75 years in good health.

The rearrangement links TRBV6-4 to TRBJ2-7; the D is unclear. Germline CDR1 and CDR2: MRHNA and SNTAGT. The CDR3 contains 14 residues. Trimming took off 3 bases at V and 0 bases at J, with 9 bases between the two ends. The CDR3 DNA reads as TGTGCCAGCAGTGAAACGTGGGGCTCCTACGAGCAGTACTTC. Protein sequence: CASSETWGSYEQYF.

The table lists this clonotype with a few counts. This chain links TRBV5-5 with TRBJ2-1; a possible D gene is TRBD2 (6 bases). V lost 1 base and J lost 4, with 12 bases in between. CDR1 is SGHKS, CDR2 YYEKEE, per germline (reference sequence). The CDR3 sequence is 15 residues long. For the CDR3, the DNA is TGTGCCAGCAGCTTGAGCGGGCCAAGGTACAATGAGCAGTTCTTC. This gives the protein CASSLSGPRYNEQFF.

Remarks on this clonotype: The junction shows a germline mismatch at one end, possibly a read error. V and J are TRBV6-2 or TRBV6-3 and TRBJ2-1, with a tentative D call TRBD1 (5 bases). The DNA end favors TRBJ2-7, so the J call may be wrong. Germline V lookup: CDR1 MNHEY, CDR2 SVGEGT. CDR3 length equals 12 residues. Written as DNA, the CDR3 is TGTACCAGCTCCAGGGCCCCGGGCGAGCAGTACTTC. It codes for CTSSRAPGEQYF.

The table lists this clonotype with a few counts. The V and J genes are TRBV6-1 and TRBJ2-3; weak D call: TRBD2 (6 bases). V was trimmed by 3 bases and J by 0 bases, leaving 13 bases between them. The CDR3 has 16 amino acids. Germline V gives CDR1 MNHNS, CDR2 SASEGT. The CDR3 coding sequence is TGTGCCAGCAGTGACCCAGCGGGTACTAGCACAGATACGCAGTATTTT. Translating it yields CASSDPAGTSTDTQYF.

The chain employs TRBV29-1 and TRBJ2-5, with 7 bases identical to TRBD2. The DNA matches TRBJ2-7 better at its end, which makes the J call doubtful. The CDR3 has 15 residues. CDR1 SQVTM and CDR2 ANQGSEA come from the germline V gene. CDR3 sequence reads: CSVEDRAGSDYEQYF. The CDR3 DNA is TGCAGCGTTGAAGACCGAGCGGGAAGCGACTACGAGCAGTACTTC.

This clonotype was recorded at least ten times. The chain carries TRBV10-3 and TRBJ2-5, with D unresolved. Trimming removed 4 bases at V and 1 base at J, with 10 bases between. Germline V CDR1 and CDR2: ENHRY, SYGVKD. CDR3 length equals 14 residues. CDR3 bases: TGTGCCATCAGTGGGGAAGGGCGCCAAGAGACCCAGTACTTC. Encoded protein: CAISGEGRQETQYF.

This clonotype was seen more than once but under ten times. The chain combines TRBV9 with TRBJ2-1; 8 bases match TRBD2. Losses at the gene ends were 0 bases for V and 7 bases for J; bases not matched to a gene: 6. The germline CDR1 and CDR2 sequences are SGDLS and YYNGEE. This CDR3 spans 15 amino acids. CDR3 residues: CASSVDGRAENEQFF. CDR3 coding DNA: TGTGCCAGCAGCGTAGACGGGAGGGCTGAGAATGAGCAGTTCTTC.

The chain joins TRBV7-8 to TRBJ2-5; D is possibly TRBD1 (5 bases). The CDR3 has 16 amino acids. CDR1 is SGHVS, CDR2 FQNEAQ, per germline. Trimming took 1 base from V and 1 from J, leaving 13 bases between them. CDR3 amino acids: CASSLVGAGGQETQYF. The CDR3 DNA reads as TGTGCCAGCAGCTTAGTTGGGGCAGGCGGCCAAGAGACCCAGTACTTC.

A few counts support this clonotype. The chain employs TRBV9 and TRBJ2-7; 10 nucleotides match TRBD2. The J segment lost 1 base and the V segment lost 0 bases, leaving 1 base of the junction unmatched. CDR3 length equals 15 residues. Looked up from germline, CDR1 is SGDLS and CDR2 is YYNGEE. CDR3 sequence reads: CASSVASGGSYEQYF. The CDR3 nucleotides read TGTGCCAGCAGCGTAGCTAGCGGGGGATCCTACGAGCAGTACTTC.

In this sample, this clonotype turned up a few times. V usage is TRBV7-2 and J usage is TRBJ2-2, with 15 bases that match TRBD2. The CDR3 has 14 residues. Looked up from germline, CDR1 is SGHTA and CDR2 is FQGNSA. J was trimmed by 13 bases and V by 3 bases; bases with no gene match: 3. The CDR3 region is CASSLGLAGGTLFF. CDR3 bases: TGTGCCAGCAGCTTGGGACTAGCGGGAGGAACGCTGTTTTTT. The full variable domain, its missing parts supplied by reference TRBV7-2 and TRBJ2-2, is GAGVSQSPSNKVTEKGKDVELRCDPISGHTALYWYRQSLGQGLEFLIYFQGNSAPDKSGLPSDRFSAERTGGSVSTLTIQRTQQEDSAVYLCASSLGLAGGTLFFGEGSRLTVL.

This clonotype was counted only a few times. CDR3 in amino acids: CASSQPLANEQFF. The CDR3, as DNA: TGCGCCAGCAGCCAACCACTGGCTAATGAGCAGTTCTTC. The gene calls are TRBV4-1 and TRBJ2-1; D call uncertain. Germline CDR1 reads MGHRA; CDR2 reads YSYEKL. The germline V and J ends were trimmed by 2 bases and 7 bases, with 9 bases remaining between them. The CDR3 sequence is 13 residues long.

This chain uses TRBV5-1 with TRBJ1-1, with TRBD1 matching over 9 bases. From germline, CDR1 is SGHRS and CDR2 YFSETQ. The CDR3 is 14 residues long. V shed 4 bases and J 5 bases; nucleotides not matched to a gene: 6. CDR3 sequence reads: CASSSGQGRTEAFF. CDR3 DNA: TGCGCCAGCAGCAGCGGACAGGGGAGGACTGAAGCTTTCTTT.

As regards this clonotype: The junction shows a germline mismatch at one end, possibly a read error. The V and J genes are TRBV20-1 and TRBJ2-7; TRBD2 aligns across 8 bases. Per germline, CDR1 DFQATT and CDR2 SNEGSKA (reference sequence). The CDR3 runs 14 residues. The CDR3: CSARVLAGSCEQYF. The DNA for the CDR3 is TGCAGTGCTAGAGTGCTAGCGGGCTCCTGCGAGCAGTACTTC.

The chain employs TRBV4-1 and TRBJ1-2; D gene uncertain. This CDR3 has 17 residues. Trimming took 0 bases from V and 0 from J, leaving 14 bases between them. The germline V gene encodes CDR1 MGHRA and CDR2 YSYEKL. The CDR3 DNA follows: TGCGCCAGCAGCCAAGATAGTAGGATTTCTCCTAACTATGGCTACACCTTC. It translates to CASSQDSRISPNYGYTF.

The chain couples TRBV5-1 to TRBJ2-7, with TRBD1 matching over 9 bases. The trim removed 4 bases at V and 2 bases at J, leaving 19 bases unmatched. The CDR3 has 19 residues. Per the germline V gene, CDR1 is SGHRS and CDR2 is YFSETQ. The CDR3 is CASSQWTGVKTAGAYEQYF. The CDR3 DNA sequence: TGCGCCAGCAGCCAATGGACAGGGGTAAAGACAGCCGGCGCCTACGAGCAGTACTTC.

The gene calls are TRBV7-8 and TRBJ2-7; TRBD1 agrees at 7 bases. V lost 3 bases and J lost 1; bases outside the gene matches: 12. Germline loops: CDR1 SGHVS, CDR2 FQNEAQ. The length of the CDR3 is 17 residues. This chain's CDR3 is CASSFPTGDSGSYEQYF. The CDR3 nucleotides read TGTGCCAGCAGCTTCCCAACTGGGGACAGTGGTTCCTACGAGCAGTACTTC.

The chain is built from TRBV11-2 and TRBJ2-7, with TRBD1 matching 9 bases. CDR1 SGHAT and CDR2 FQNNGV come from the germline V gene. The CDR3 is 17 amino acids. The V segment lost 2 bases and the J segment 4 bases; nucleotides outside the gene matches: 12. DNA for the CDR3: TGTGCCAGCAGCTTATTACCCGGGACAGGGACCATATACGAGCAGTACTTC. This encodes CASSLLPGTGTIYEQYF.

This clonotype was detected ten times or more. This chain joins TRBV11-2 and TRBJ1-5, with D perhaps matching TRBD1 (5 bases). The CDR3 length is 13 residues. Germline V CDR1 and CDR2: SGHAT, FQNNGV. The V gene lost 0 bases and the J gene lost 7 bases, with 7 bases spanning the gap. The CDR3 reads CASSLDRGQPQHF. The CDR3 DNA sequence: TGTGCCAGCAGCTTAGATAGGGGACAGCCCCAGCATTTT.

There are many counts of this clonotype. This chain links TRBV20-1 with TRBJ2-3; TRBD2 might be the D (6 bases). The CDR3 spans 11 residues. V gave up 2 bases and J gave up 6 bases, with 6 bases separating them. In germline, CDR1 is DFQATT, CDR2 SNEGSKA (reference sequence). The CDR3 region has the DNA TGCAGTGCTAGACTAGCGGATACGCAGTATTTT. It codes for CSARLADTQYF.

The chain's CDR3 is CASSGERSYEQYF. The CDR3 bases are TGTGCCAGCTCAGGTGAGCGGTCCTACGAGCAGTACTTC. The gene calls are TRBV27 and TRBJ2-7; the D gene is possibly TRBD2 (5 bases). Per the germline V gene, CDR1 is MNHEY and CDR2 is SMNVEV (reference sequence). Trimming took 8 bases from V and 1 from J, leaving 12 bases between them. The CDR3 has 13 residues.

CDR3 bases: TGCAGCGTTGTAGCGCCTGACTACAATGAGCAGTTCTTC. Protein sequence: CSVVAPDYNEQFF. V and J are TRBV29-1 and TRBJ2-1, with D perhaps TRBD2 (5 bases). Germline lookup yields CDR1 SQVTM and CDR2 ANQGSEA. V was shortened by 4 bases and J by 3 bases, with 10 bases between the two germline ends. The CDR3 sequence is 13 residues long.

This chain links TRBV5-8 with TRBJ1-2, with 8 bases identical to TRBD1. CDR3 size: 13 residues. Trimming removed 4 bases from V and 6 bases from J; junction bases left unmatched: 5. CDR1 and CDR2 (germline): SGHTS, YDEGEE. CDR3 loop: CASSPRTGNGYTF. CDR3 nucleotide sequence: TGTGCCAGCAGCCCCCGGACAGGGAATGGCTACACCTTC.

This chain links TRBV12-3 or TRBV12-4 with TRBJ2-5, with a weak D call TRBD1 (7 bases). The CDR3 has 15 amino acids. Deletions cut 8 bases from V and 5 bases from J, with 21 bases between. CDR3 DNA: TGTGCCAGCGGCCTAAAACAGGGGACTCGGGAGACCCAGTACTTC. Protein sequence: CASGLKQGTRETQYF.

This clonotype has more than one count but fewer than ten. This chain joins TRBV4-1 and TRBJ2-3, with TRBD2 matching 7 bases. J gave up 4 bases and V 5 bases, and 12 bases lay outside the gene matches. The CDR3 is 16 amino acids. From germline, CDR1 is MGHRA and CDR2 YSYEKL. In DNA form, the CDR3 reads TGCGCCAGCAGCAAAGCCCCGATTCGGGGGGCAGATACGCAGTATTTT. This translates into CASSKAPIRGADTQYF.

This clonotype was seen at least ten times. This chain connects TRBV29-1 to TRBJ2-3; TRBD2 agrees at 9 bases. The V gene's germline CDR1 is SQVTM and CDR2 ANQGSEA. The CDR3 is 17 amino acids. J gave up 0 bases and V 4 bases, and 11 bases lay outside the gene matches. The CDR3 nucleotides read TGCAGCGTTGGTTTGGCGGGAGGGCCGGTTAGCACAGATACGCAGTATTTT. Amino acids: CSVGLAGGPVSTDTQYF.

Points on this clonotype: Its ends do not fully match the called genes, so a read error is possible. The V call is TRBV4-3, the J call TRBJ1-2; D is undetermined. The germline CDR1 and CDR2 sequences are LGHNA and YSLEER. CDR3 length equals 13 residues. The CDR3, as DNA: TGCGCCAGCAGCCAAGGTGCGCCCTATGGCCACACCTTC. It specifies CASSQGAPYGHTF.

The chain uses TRBV27 and TRBJ2-1; TRBD2 matches at 7 bases. The CDR3 runs 14 residues. Germline V gene lookup returns CDR1 MNHEY and CDR2 SMNVEV (reference sequence). The V and J ends lost 6 bases and 3 bases, in that order; junction bases with no gene match: 5. The CDR3 spells CASRGEGLYNEQFF. The DNA of the CDR3 is TGTGCCAGCAGGGGGGAGGGACTCTACAATGAGCAGTTCTTC.

The genes are TRBV24-1 and TRBJ2-4, with TRBD1 identical over 7 bases. Gene TRBJ2-5 matches the end of the DNA better, so the J call may be wrong. CDR1 is KGHDR and CDR2 is SFDVKD in the germline V gene. There are 15 residues in the CDR3. CDR3 loop: CATKSDRIDQETQYF. The CDR3 DNA sequence: TGTGCCACCAAGTCGGACAGGATCGATCAAGAGACCCAGTACTTC.

The rearrangement uses TRBV4-3 and TRBJ1-2, with 7 positions matching TRBD1. From germline, CDR1 is LGHNA and CDR2 YSLEER. This CDR3 contains 16 residues. J was trimmed by 4 bases and V by 3 bases; bases with no gene match: 11. The CDR3 here is CASSHAETGSSYGYTF. The CDR3 bases are TGCGCCAGCAGCCACGCAGAGACAGGGAGCTCCTATGGCTACACCTTC.

The rearrangement uses TRBV4-1 and TRBJ2-7; 7 positions match TRBD1. The J segment lost 2 bases and the V segment lost 3 bases, leaving 7 bases of the junction unmatched. The CDR3 has 15 amino acids. The germline V gene encodes CDR1 MGHRA and CDR2 YSYEKL. CDR3 region: CASSQNPGTAYEQYF. DNA of the CDR3: TGCGCCAGCAGCCAGAACCCCGGGACAGCCTACGAGCAGTACTTC.

This clonotype was detected only a few times. The CDR3 region is CSGTLAGGSYNEQFF. The CDR3 region has the DNA TGCAGTGGGACACTAGCGGGAGGATCCTACAATGAGCAGTTCTTC. This sequence joins TRBV20-1 and TRBJ2-1, with 12 bases lining up with TRBD2. V lost 7 bases, J lost 1 base, and 5 bases stayed unmatched. CDR1 is DFQATT and CDR2 is SNEGSKA in the germline V gene (reference sequence). This CDR3 region has 15 residues.

The chain is built from TRBV7-9 and TRBJ2-4, with D possibly TRBD2 on 5 matching bases. The DNA end favors TRBJ2-7, so the J call may be wrong. Per germline, CDR1 SEHNR and CDR2 FQNEAQ (reference sequence). The CDR3 is 14 amino acids. The CDR3 sequence: CASSLARVADEQYF. In DNA, the CDR3 is TGTGCCAGCAGCTTAGCGAGGGTGGCCGACGAGCAGTACTTC.